The 10 T cell receptor beta chains listed next were all sequenced from one sample in a study of cytomegalovirus exposure and HLA in healthy donors. The PCR employed 60 Vbeta primers together with 13 Jbeta primers. Generated by immunoSEQ multiplex PCR, the TCRdb table keeps only in-frame clones and is missing some. The sample holds approximately 140,000 clones, 65% to 80% seen once. The sequencing sample was made of PBMCs. Receptor source: a woman aged 35 to 49 in good health and CMV-seronegative.

V usage is TRBV5-1 and J usage is TRBJ2-1; D may be TRBD2 (6 bases). This CDR3 has 14 residues. Germline V gene data show CDR1 as SGHRS and CDR2 as YFSETQ. The ends were cut back, 0 bases at V and 10 bases at J, with 14 bases in the middle. The CDR3 bases are TGCGCCAGCAGCTTGGATTGGGGGGTTGGGGAGCAGTTCTTC. Translating it yields CASSLDWGVGEQFF.

The rearrangement uses TRBV6-7 and TRBJ2-7; 7 bases match TRBD1. TRBV6-7 is identified as an open reading frame with a role that is uncertain. The CDR3 contains 16 residues. Trimming removed 0 bases from V and 3 bases from J; junction bases left unmatched: 8. CDR3 coding DNA: TGTGCCAGCAGTTACTCGAAAGGGGGCGCTTGCTACGAGCAGTACTTC. Amino acid sequence: CASSYSKGGACYEQYF.

The chain recombines TRBV5-1 with TRBJ2-5; 7 nucleotides match TRBD1. The junction had 6 bases not matched to a gene; V was cut back by 4 bases and J by 3 bases. The germline V gene encodes CDR1 SGHRS and CDR2 YFSETQ. The CDR3 contains 14 residues. CDR3 sequence (DNA): TGCGCCAGCAGCCAGGGACAGTCGAAAGAGACCCAGTACTTC. Translated: CASSQGQSKETQYF.

The chain joins TRBV15 to TRBJ2-7; 9 bases agree with TRBD1. In germline, CDR1 is LNHNV, CDR2 YYDKDF (reference sequence). The V gene end was trimmed by 4 bases and the J gene end by 5 bases; junction bases not matched to a gene: 6. The CDR3 length is 14 residues. The CDR3 region has the DNA TGTGCCACCAGCAATCCGGGACAGGGAAACGAGCAGTACTTC. This codes for CATSNPGQGNEQYF.

V gene TRBV6-6 combines with J gene TRBJ1-6, with TRBD1 identical over 7 bases. Per the germline V gene, CDR1 is MNHNY and CDR2 is SVGAGI (reference sequence). The CDR3 spans 15 residues. V was clipped by 4 bases and J by 7 bases; unmatched bases: 7. CDR3 bases: TGTGCCAGCAGTTTCGAGGGGGCGCGGAATTCACCCCTCCACTTT. This codes for CASSFEGARNSPLHF.

This chain uses TRBV18 with TRBJ1-4; D may be TRBD1 (5 bases). V lost 2 bases, J lost 8 bases, and 15 bases lay in between. From germline, CDR1 is KGHSH and CDR2 LQKENI. The CDR3 consists of 15 residues. Here the CDR3 reads CASSPSGGLSEKLFF. Here the CDR3 DNA reads TGTGCCAGCTCACCATCCGGGGGTTTGAGCGAAAAACTGTTTTTT. The entire variable domain, with the rest obtained from reference TRBV18 and TRBJ1-4, is as follows: NAGVMQNPRHLVRRRGQEARLRCSPMKGHSHVYWYRQLPEEGLKFMVYLQKENIIDESGMPKERFSAEFPKEGPSILRIQQVVRGDSAAYFCASSPSGGLSEKLFFGSGTQLSVL.

This chain links TRBV6-1 with TRBJ2-6, with 10 nucleotides matching TRBD2. Trimming took 7 bases from V and 0 from J; bases not matched to a gene: 0. The CDR3 is made up of 15 amino acids. In germline, CDR1 is MNHNS, CDR2 SASEGT. The CDR3 coding sequence is TGTGCCAGCACTAGCGGGAGCTCTGGGGCCAACGTCCTGACTTTC. Its protein is CASTSGSSGANVLTF.

The rearrangement links TRBV5-1 to TRBJ1-4; possible D gene TRBD1, 6 bases. The CDR3 runs 15 residues. Trimming took off 1 base at V and 5 bases at J, with 12 bases between the two ends. CDR1 SGHRS and CDR2 YFSETQ come from the germline V gene. In nucleotides, the CDR3 is TGCGCCAGCAGCTTGATTCTGGACAGCAATGAAAAACTGTTTTTT. Translated, it gives CASSLILDSNEKLFF.

This chain joins TRBV30 and TRBJ2-7; 7 bases agree with TRBD2. Germline V gives CDR1 GTSNPN, CDR2 SVGIG (reference sequence). The CDR3 length is 15 residues. The junction had 13 bases not matched to a gene; V was cut back by 8 bases and J by 0 bases. The CDR3 sequence is CAATGLADYSYEQYF. In DNA form, the CDR3 reads TGTGCCGCGACGGGGCTAGCGGATTACTCCTACGAGCAGTACTTC.

This rearrangement joins TRBV5-1 to TRBJ1-6; weak D call: TRBD1 (6 bases). Germline loops: CDR1 SGHRS, CDR2 YFSETQ. V was trimmed by 4 bases and J by 7 bases, leaving 12 bases between them. CDR3 length equals 14 residues. CDR3 nucleotides: TGCGCCAGCAGCGCCGGACAGCACAATTCACCCCTCCACTTT. Translating it yields CASSAGQHNSPLHF.